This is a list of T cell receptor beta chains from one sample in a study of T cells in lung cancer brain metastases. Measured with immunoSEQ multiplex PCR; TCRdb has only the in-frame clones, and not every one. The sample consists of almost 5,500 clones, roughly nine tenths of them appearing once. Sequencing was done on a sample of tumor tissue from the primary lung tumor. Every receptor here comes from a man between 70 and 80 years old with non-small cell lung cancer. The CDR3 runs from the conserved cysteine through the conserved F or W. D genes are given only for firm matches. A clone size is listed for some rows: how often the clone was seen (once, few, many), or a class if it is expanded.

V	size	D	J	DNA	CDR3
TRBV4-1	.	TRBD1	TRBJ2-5	TGCGCCAGCAGCCACGGTACAGGGGGCGCGGAGACCCAGTACTTC	CASSHGTGGAETQYF
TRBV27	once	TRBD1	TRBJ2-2	TGTGCCAGCAGTTTAGGGACAGGGATCACCGGGGAGCTGTTTTTT	CASSLGTGITGELFF
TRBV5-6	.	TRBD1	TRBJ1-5	TGTGCCAGCAGCTACAGGGGTCCGTTGGAGCCCCAGCATTTT	CASSYRGPLEPQHF
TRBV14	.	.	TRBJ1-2	TGTGCCAGCAGCCAAGTTGACAGAGCTAACTATGGCTACACCTTC	CASSQVDRANYGYTF
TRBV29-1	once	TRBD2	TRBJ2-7	TGCAGCGCCGAGGGGTTGTCCAGCGGGGGCTACGAGCAGTACTTC	CSAEGLSSGGYEQYF
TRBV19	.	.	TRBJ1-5	TGTGCCAGTAGTATAGAGGATAGCAATCAGCCCCAGCATTTT	CASSIEDSNQPQHF
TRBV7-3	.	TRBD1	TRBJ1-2	TGTGCCAGCAGCTGGGACAGCCTTAGTGGCTACACCTTC	CASSWDSLSGYTF
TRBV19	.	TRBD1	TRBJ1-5	TGTGCCAGTAGATATGGGACAGGGTCTCCTCAGCCCCAGCATTTT	CASRYGTGSPQPQHF
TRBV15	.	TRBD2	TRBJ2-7	TGTGCCACCAGCAGAGATCCCTCGACTAGCGGATCCTACGAGCAGTACTTC	CATSRDPSTSGSYEQYF
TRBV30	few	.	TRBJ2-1	TGTGCCTGGAGTGTCGGCGGGAACTCCTACAATGAGCAGTTCTTC	CAWSVGGNSYNEQFF
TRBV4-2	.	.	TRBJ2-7	TGTGCCAGCAGCCAAGACCGGGCCGAGCAGTACTTC	CASSQDRAEQYF
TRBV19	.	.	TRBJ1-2	TGTGCCAGTACCCCAGACGGGGTCTATGGCTACACCTTC	CASTPDGVYGYTF
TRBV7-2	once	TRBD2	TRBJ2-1	TGTGCCAGCAGCTCCAGACTAGCGTCGAATGAGCAGTTCTTC	CASSSRLASNEQFF
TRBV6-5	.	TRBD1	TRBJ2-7	TGTGCCAGCAGTTTCGGGACAGGGGAGCAGTACTTC	CASSFGTGEQYF
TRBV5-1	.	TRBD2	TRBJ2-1	TGCGCCAGCAGCTTTGAAGCGGGAGGGGGTTATAGGGAGCAGTTCTTC	CASSFEAGGGYREQFF
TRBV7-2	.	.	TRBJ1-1	TGTGCCAGCAGCTTACATTGGGGGAGTGGAACTGAAGCTTTCTTT	CASSLHWGSGTEAFF
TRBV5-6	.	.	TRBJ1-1	TGTGCCAGCATGGGGGTCACTGAAGCTTTCTTT	CASMGVTEAFF
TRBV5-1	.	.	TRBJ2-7	TGCGCCAGCAGCTCCGGGGACGGAACCTACGAGCAGTACTTC	CASSSGDGTYEQYF
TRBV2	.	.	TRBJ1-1	TGTGCCAGCACCGTGCAGGGTCCCTCGACTGAAGCTTTCTTT	CASTVQGPSTEAFF
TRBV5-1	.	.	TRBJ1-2	TGCGCCAGCAGCTTGGATAGGGGGAAGTATGGCTACACCTTC	CASSLDRGKYGYTF
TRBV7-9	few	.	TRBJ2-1	TGTGCCAGCAGCCTCGGGGTAAACTCCTACAATGAGCAGTTCTTC	CASSLGVNSYNEQFF
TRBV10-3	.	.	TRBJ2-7	TGTGCCATCAGTGACGGGGCAGGGTACGAGCAGTACTTC	CAISDGAGYEQYF
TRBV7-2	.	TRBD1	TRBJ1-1	TGTGCCAGCAGCCTGAGACAGGGCGGCCACGGCACTGAAGCTTTCTTT	CASSLRQGGHGTEAFF
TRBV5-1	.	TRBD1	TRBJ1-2	TGCGCCAGCAGCCTATCACAGGGGTATGGCTACACCTTC	CASSLSQGYGYTF
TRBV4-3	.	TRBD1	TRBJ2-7	TGCGCCAGCAGTCCCGGGACAGGGGATTGGGAGCAGTACTTC	CASSPGTGDWEQYF
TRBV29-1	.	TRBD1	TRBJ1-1	TGCAGCGTAGTAGACAGGGTACGGACTGAAGCTTTCTTT	CSVVDRVRTEAFF
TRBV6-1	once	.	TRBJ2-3	TGTGCCAGCAGTGCCAGGAGAGATACGCAGTATTTT	CASSARRDTQYF
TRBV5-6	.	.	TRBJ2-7	TGTGCCAGCAGCTTGGCCAGGGGGGTGACGTACTTC	CASSLARGVTYF
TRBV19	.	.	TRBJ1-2	TGTGCCAGTAGCCACGCGGTGGTTTTAGGTGGCTACACCTTC	CASSHAVVLGGYTF
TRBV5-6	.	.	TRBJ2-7	TGTGCCAGCAGCAGATGGACTTCCCACGAGCAGTACTTC	CASSRWTSHEQYF
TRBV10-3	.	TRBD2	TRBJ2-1	TGTGCCATCGGTTCAGCGGGAGGGCCAAACAATGAGCAGTTCTTC	CAIGSAGGPNNEQFF
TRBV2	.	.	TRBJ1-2	TGTGCCAGCAGTGACAGGCCCTATGGCTACACCTTC	CASSDRPYGYTF
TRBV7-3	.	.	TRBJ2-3	TGTGCCAGCAGCCCCTTCGGGGGAAGCACAGATACGCAGTATTTT	CASSPFGGSTDTQYF
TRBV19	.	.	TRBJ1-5	TGTGCCAGTAAGGTGGGGGGGCCTCAGCCCCAGCATTTT	CASKVGGPQPQHF
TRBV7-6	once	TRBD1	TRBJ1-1	TGTGCCAGCAGCTTTGGACAGGGCAACACTGAAGCTTTCTTT	CASSFGQGNTEAFF
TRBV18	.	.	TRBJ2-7	TGTGCCAGCTCACTGGGCAGGGGTCTGGGCGAGCAGTACTTC	CASSLGRGLGEQYF
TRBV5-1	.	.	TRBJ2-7	TGCGCCAGCAGGCTTCACTTAAACCGGGAGCGCGGCTACGAGCAGTACTTC	CASRLHLNRERGYEQYF
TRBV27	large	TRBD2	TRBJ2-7	TGTGCCAGCAGTTTATGGGCGGGAGGGTATAAAGACGAGCAGTACTTC	CASSLWAGGYKDEQYF
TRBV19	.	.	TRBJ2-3	TGTGCCAGTAGTCTAACTTGGGACGGCCTCACAGATACGCAGTATTTT	CASSLTWDGLTDTQYF
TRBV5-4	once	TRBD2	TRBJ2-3	TGTGCCAGCAGTAAGAGCGGGGGGGCCGAAGATACGCAGTATTTT	CASSKSGGAEDTQYF
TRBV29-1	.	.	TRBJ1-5	TGCAGCGTTGAAACACAGGGAGGCAATCAGCCCCAGCATTTT	CSVETQGGNQPQHF
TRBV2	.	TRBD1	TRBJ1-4	TGTGCCAGCAGTGAAACGGACAGGGGCGGAAAACTGTTTTTT	CASSETDRGGKLFF